The 30 T cell receptor beta chains below all came from one sample that was sequenced in a study of CD8 T cells in Susac syndrome. Reverse transcription used about 0.45 to 1 ug RNA and random hexamers. Each CDR3 protein gets one entry after TCRdb re-called the immunoSEQ multiplex PCR reads with MiXCR. This sample has 65,000 to 80,000 distinct CDR3 sequences, with around nine tenths found just once. The sample taken for sequencing was CD8+ T cells from PBMCs. The receptor set was obtained from a human donor with multiple sclerosis.

V and J are TRBV6-1 and TRBJ2-5, with TRBD1 matching over 7 bases. This CDR3 spans 13 amino acids. V dropped 6 bases and J dropped 5; count of bases not matched to a gene: 6. Looked up from germline, CDR1 is MNHNS and CDR2 is SASEGT. CDR3 sequence (DNA): TGTGCCAGCAGCCTGGACAGGTGGGAGACCCAGTACTTC. Residues: CASSLDRWETQYF.

The chain combines TRBV6-1 with TRBJ2-7, with a weak D call TRBD1 (6 bases). V shed 0 bases and J shed 4 bases, with 10 bases lying between them. This CDR3 spans 14 amino acids. Germline values: CDR1 MNHNS, CDR2 SASEGT. The CDR3 reads CASSEAGRGYEQYF. The CDR3 nucleotides read TGTGCCAGCAGTGAAGCTGGCAGGGGATACGAGCAGTACTTC.

This sequence joins TRBV5-1 and TRBJ2-1, with a possible D match to TRBD1 (5 bases). Trimming shortened V by 7 bases and J by 3 bases, and 17 bases separated the two germline ends. This CDR3 has 15 residues. Germline V gene lookup returns CDR1 SGHRS and CDR2 YFSETQ. The DNA for the CDR3 is TGCGCCAGCCATTCGAATGGGGCGAGCTACAATGAGCAGTTCTTC. Protein sequence: CASHSNGASYNEQFF.

The J gene is TRBJ2-7, the V gene TRBV6-5, with a possible D match to TRBD1 (6 bases). The germline V and J ends were trimmed by 5 bases and 3 bases, with 11 bases remaining between them. Germline V gives CDR1 MNHEY, CDR2 SVGAGI. This CDR3 contains 13 residues. CDR3 region: CASSPGTYYEQYF. The CDR3 DNA reads as TGTGCCAGCAGTCCTGGGACATACTACGAGCAGTACTTC.

The CDR3 sequence is CASTTGGTSGYTF. For the CDR3, the DNA is TGTGCCAGCACGACAGGGGGCACGAGTGGCTACACCTTC. The chain carries TRBV21-1 and TRBJ1-2; the table's D gene call, TRBD1, was not cross checked with the DNA. TRBV21-1 is recorded as a pseudogene. The CDR3 spans 13 residues.

The CDR3 reads CASSIGHANTEAFF. The CDR3 DNA is TGTGCCAGTAGTATAGGGCACGCGAACACTGAAGCTTTCTTT. The chain carries TRBV19 and TRBJ1-1; D is unclear. Trimming stripped 1 base from V and 1 base from J, with 7 bases between. In germline, CDR1 is LNHDA, CDR2 SQIVND (reference sequence). The CDR3 totals 14 residues.

This chain joins TRBV2 and TRBJ2-7; TRBD1 might be the D (5 bases). V lost 6 bases and J lost 2, with 17 bases in between. Germline lookup yields CDR1 SNHLY and CDR2 FYNNEI. The CDR3 is made up of 15 amino acids. The CDR3 nucleotides are TGTGCCAGCAGCGCCCAGGGCCCTCAGCCCTACGAGCAGTACTTC. This codes for CASSAQGPQPYEQYF.

V gene TRBV3-1 combines with J gene TRBJ2-7; D not resolved. CDR3 size: 16 residues. Trimming cost V 4 bases and J 3 bases, with 19 bases left between them. CDR1 is LGHDT and CDR2 is YNNKEL in the germline V gene (reference sequence). The CDR3 is CASSPRRQPLSYEQYF. The DNA for the CDR3 is TGTGCCAGCAGCCCCAGAAGGCAGCCTCTCAGCTACGAGCAGTACTTC.

CDR3 loop: CASSLAGNEQFF. The CDR3 nucleotides read TGTGCCAGCAGCTTAGCAGGGAATGAGCAGTTCTTC. The chain employs TRBV11-2 and TRBJ2-1, with TRBD1 as a possible D gene (5 bases). V was clipped by 1 base and J by 7 bases, with 5 bases between them. The CDR3 extends over 12 amino acids. Per the germline V gene, CDR1 is SGHAT and CDR2 is FQNNGV.

This clonotype was observed once. The J gene is TRBJ2-2, the V gene TRBV9; 8 bases map to TRBD1. Trimming took 4 bases from V and 0 from J; bases not matched to a gene: 5. From germline, CDR1 is SGDLS and CDR2 YYNGEE. This CDR3 has 16 residues. The DNA of the CDR3 is TGTGCCAGCAGCCCACGACAGGGGACGAACACCGGGGAGCTGTTTTTT. Its translation: CASSPRQGTNTGELFF.

The chain employs TRBV24-1 and TRBJ2-2, with 9 bases aligning to TRBD2. V trimming: 4 bases; J trimming: 4 bases; junction bases outside the gene matches: 9. The length of the CDR3 is 17 residues. The germline V gene has CDR1 KGHDR and CDR2 SFDVKD. The CDR3: CATSDPRAGGITGELFF. The CDR3 DNA follows: TGTGCCACCAGTGACCCGAGGGCGGGAGGGATCACCGGGGAGCTGTTTTTT.

This chain uses TRBV14 with TRBJ1-5; D is undetermined. Between the trimmed V and J ends, which lost 4 bases and 5 bases, there was a span of 9 bases. The germline CDR1 and CDR2 sequences are SGHDN and FVKESK. The CDR3 runs 13 residues. The CDR3 here is CASSLRRDQPQHF. The CDR3, as DNA: TGTGCCAGCAGCCTCCGCCGTGATCAGCCCCAGCATTTT.

The genes are TRBV27 and TRBJ1-4; D is uncertain. Germline CDR1 reads MNHEY; CDR2 reads SMNVEV (reference sequence). Trimming pared 6 bases from V and 4 bases from J, leaving 3 bases between. This CDR3 contains 11 residues. CDR3 sequence: CASRSNEKLFF. For the CDR3, the DNA is TGTGCCAGCAGAAGTAATGAAAAACTGTTTTTT.

The chain is built from TRBV6-2 or TRBV6-3 and TRBJ1-2; the D is unclear. The CDR3 totals 15 residues. Germline CDR1 reads MNHEY; CDR2 reads SVGEGT. Trimming removed 6 bases from V and 1 base from J, with 15 bases in between. The CDR3 DNA follows: TGTGCCAGCAGCAATCCCCCGGACCATAACTATGGCTACACCTTC. Protein: CASSNPPDHNYGYTF.

The chain has TRBV13 and TRBJ2-2; D is unclear. V was clipped by 0 bases and J by 4 bases, with 6 bases between them. CDR1 is PRHDT, CDR2 FYEKMQ, per germline (reference sequence). The CDR3 sequence is 14 residues long. The CDR3 coding sequence is TGTGCCAGCAGCTTAGGGGTCGGCACCGGGGAGCTGTTTTTT. This encodes CASSLGVGTGELFF. Based on the CDR3 plus reference TRBV13 and TRBJ2-2, the full variable domain is AAGVIQSPRHLIKEKRETATLKCYPIPRHDTVYWYQQGPGQDPQFLISFYEKMQSDKGSIPDRFSAQQFSDYHSELNMSSLELGDSALYFCASSLGVGTGELFFGEGSRLTVL.

The J gene is TRBJ2-3, the V gene TRBV12-3 or TRBV12-4, with unresolved D. The CDR3 is 15 amino acids. V was cut by 6 bases and J by 2 bases, with 15 bases left in between. For the CDR3, the DNA is TGTGCCAGCAGCTCCCTGGGTTGGGACACAGATACGCAGTATTTT. Translated, it gives CASSSLGWDTDTQYF.

The CDR3 bases are TGTGCCAGCACCCAAGGAAGCGGGAGATGGGCAGATACGCAGTATTTT. Amino acid sequence: CASTQGSGRWADTQYF. V usage is TRBV27 and J usage is TRBJ2-3; 8 nucleotides align to TRBD2. After removal of 7 bases from V and 4 bases from J, the junction contained 13 bases not matched to a gene. The length of the CDR3 is 16 residues. Germline V gene data show CDR1 as MNHEY and CDR2 as SMNVEV (reference sequence).

V gene TRBV9 combines with J gene TRBJ2-1, with 8 bases identical to TRBD2. The CDR3 runs 15 residues. The junction had 5 bases not matched to a gene; V was cut back by 4 bases and J by 2 bases. The germline V gene encodes CDR1 SGDLS and CDR2 YYNGEE. This chain's CDR3 is CASSPPAGAYNEQFF. The CDR3 coding sequence is TGTGCCAGCAGCCCACCAGCGGGGGCCTACAATGAGCAGTTCTTC.

This chain uses TRBV12-3 or TRBV12-4 with TRBJ1-2; D call uncertain. The germline V and J ends were trimmed by 5 bases and 2 bases, with 12 bases remaining between them. This CDR3 is 14 amino acids long. CDR3 residues: CASSPGLVNYGYTF. Here the CDR3 DNA reads TGTGCCAGCAGTCCGGGTTTAGTAAACTATGGCTACACCTTC.

This clonotype showed up just a few times. V is TRBV6-2 or TRBV6-3 and J is TRBJ1-1; 11 bases agree with TRBD1. V gave up 5 bases and J gave up 6 bases; unmatched junction bases: 2. The CDR3 is made up of 13 amino acids. Germline V gives CDR1 MNHEY, CDR2 SVGEGT. CDR3: CASSQGQGAEAFF. DNA of the CDR3: TGTGCCAGCAGTCAGGGACAGGGGGCTGAAGCTTTCTTT.

CDR3 sequence reads: CASSSMGGVFYEQYF. In DNA form, the CDR3 reads TGTGCCAGCAGCTCAATGGGGGGCGTTTTTTACGAGCAGTACTTC. The genes are TRBV7-8 and TRBJ2-7, with D perhaps being TRBD1 or TRBD2 (6 bases each). This CDR3 has 15 amino acids. V gave up 4 bases and J gave up 4 bases, with 17 bases separating them. Germline V gene data show CDR1 as SGHVS and CDR2 as FQNEAQ.

This clonotype turned up a few times. The chain combines TRBV6-1 with TRBJ2-3; D is unresolved. The CDR3 is 15 amino acids. The V gene lost 6 bases and the J gene lost 4 bases, with 17 bases spanning the gap. Germline values: CDR1 MNHNS, CDR2 SASEGT. This CDR3 is CASSGDWTPADTQYF. CDR3 nucleotides: TGTGCCAGCAGCGGTGACTGGACCCCCGCAGATACGCAGTATTTT.

The J gene is TRBJ2-7, the V gene TRBV11-2, with TRBD2 matching over 10 bases. After removal of 5 bases from V and 4 bases from J, the junction contained 2 bases not matched to a gene. Looked up from germline, CDR1 is SGHAT and CDR2 is FQNNGV. This CDR3 is built from 13 residues. The CDR3 region has the DNA TGTGCCAGCAGCCGGACTAGCGGTTACGAGCAGTACTTC. Translation gives CASSRTSGYEQYF.

The gene calls are TRBV11-1 and TRBJ2-3; 10 nucleotides match TRBD1. The CDR3 sequence is 16 residues long. CDR1 and CDR2 (germline): SGHAT, FQDESV (reference sequence). The junction had 7 bases not matched to a gene; V was cut back by 2 bases and J by 5 bases. CDR3 sequence: CASSLSGTGVIDTQYF. CDR3 bases: TGTGCCAGCAGCTTATCCGGGACAGGGGTGATAGATACGCAGTATTTT.

This chain connects TRBV27 to TRBJ2-5; perhaps TRBD1 as D (5 bases). V was shortened by 3 bases and J by 1 base, with 9 bases between the two germline ends. This CDR3 contains 14 residues. The germline V gene has CDR1 MNHEY and CDR2 SMNVEV (reference sequence). The CDR3 region is CASSFIRGQETQYF. The CDR3 region has the DNA TGTGCCAGCAGTTTTATAAGGGGCCAAGAGACCCAGTACTTC.

The CDR3 protein is CASSQDEGNYGYTF. CDR3 coding DNA: TGCGCCAGCAGCCAAGATGAAGGGAATTATGGCTACACCTTC. The chain carries TRBV4-3 and TRBJ1-2; no definite D call. Trimming shortened V by 0 bases and J by 5 bases, and 10 bases separated the two germline ends. The CDR3 has 14 amino acids. Germline-derived CDR1 and CDR2 are LGHNA and YSLEER.

V usage is TRBV12-5 and J usage is TRBJ2-1; 7 bases align to TRBD2. Losses at the gene ends were 1 base for V and 5 bases for J; bases not matched to a gene: 8. This CDR3 is built from 16 residues. The germline gives CDR1 LGHNT, CDR2 FRNRAP. The CDR3 protein is CASGLDRGGTDNEQFF. The CDR3 region has the DNA TGTGCTAGTGGTTTGGATCGCGGGGGAACCGACAATGAGCAGTTCTTC.

The V and J genes are TRBV23-1 and TRBJ2-3, with 9 nucleotides matching TRBD1. TRBV23-1 is an ORF, with its function uncertain. CDR3 length: 13 residues. J lost 5 bases, V lost 6 bases, and 3 bases had no gene match. The CDR3 region has the DNA TGCGCCAGCAGGGGACAGGGAGAAGATACGCAGTATTTT. It specifies CASRGQGEDTQYF.

This chain joins TRBV27 and TRBJ2-3, with 10 bases aligning to TRBD2. V shed 3 bases and J 1 base; nucleotides not matched to a gene: 1. Germline CDR1 MNHEY, CDR2 SMNVEV (reference sequence). This CDR3 region has 15 residues. CDR3 sequence (DNA): TGTGCCAGCAGTTTGCTAGCGGGGGGCACAGATACGCAGTATTTT. This sequence encodes CASSLLAGGTDTQYF.

J is TRBJ2-5 and V is TRBV23-1; D is unresolved. TRBV23-1 is placed among ORFs of uncertain function. V lost 6 bases, J lost 0 bases, and 23 bases lay in between. The CDR3 totals 18 residues. As DNA, the CDR3 is TGCGCCAGCAGACCTAACCGAGACCCCTTGGTTCACCAAGAGACCCAGTACTTC. Its translation: CASRPNRDPLVHQETQYF.